This T cell receptor (beta chain) is from a study of T cell repertoires in cytomegalovirus infection. Study context: Indications of both CMV infection and matching HLA type were provided by public TCR beta signatures. Study outcomes and limitations: Using cumulative public TCR beta family frequency, the authors identified those who carried CMV together with the relevant HLA. HLA-C-restricted CMV-specific TCR beta clonotypes prevailed in the ex vivo response.

Germline lookup yields CDR1 DFQATT and CDR2 SNEGSKA (reference sequence). The CDR3 extends over 15 amino acids. Trimming took 5 bases from V and 6 from J; bases not matched to a gene: 9. Each CDR3 protein is one row after TCRdb ran MiXCR on the reads. This repertoire shows a few hundred thousand distinct CDR3 sequences, 15% to 20% found once; its top ten account for 7.5% to 9.5%. Comments on this clonotype: The antigen remains undetermined.

The sample comprised PBMCs. The genes are TRBV20-1 and TRBJ2-1; 11 nucleotides line up with TRBD2. The receptor was isolated from a human donor in good health (CMV status not recorded). Some clones in this sample may be carry-over from other donors' samples. CDR3 sequence: CSAVRASGGINEQFF. CDR3 in DNA: TGCAGTGCTGTACGAGCTAGCGGGGGGATCAATGAGCAGTTCTTC.